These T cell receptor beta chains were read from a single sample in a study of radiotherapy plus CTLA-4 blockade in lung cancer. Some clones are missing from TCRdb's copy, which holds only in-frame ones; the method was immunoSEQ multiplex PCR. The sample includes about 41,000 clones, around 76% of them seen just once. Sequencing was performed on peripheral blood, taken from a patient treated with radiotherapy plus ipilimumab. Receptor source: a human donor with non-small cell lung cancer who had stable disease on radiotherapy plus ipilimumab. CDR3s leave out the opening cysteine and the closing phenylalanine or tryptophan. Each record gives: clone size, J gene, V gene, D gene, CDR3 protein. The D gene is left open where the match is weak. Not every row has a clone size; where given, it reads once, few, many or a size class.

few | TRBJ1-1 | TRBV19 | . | ASSPMGQQNTEAF
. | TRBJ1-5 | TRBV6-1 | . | ASSELQAYSNQPQH
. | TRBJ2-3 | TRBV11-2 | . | ASSLGGPSDTQY
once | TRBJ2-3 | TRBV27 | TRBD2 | ASSLGTTKDTQY
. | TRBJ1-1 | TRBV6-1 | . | ASSLKNTEAF
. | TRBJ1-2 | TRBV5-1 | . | ASSEDKKGYT
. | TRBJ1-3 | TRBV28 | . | ASSLELPSGNTIY
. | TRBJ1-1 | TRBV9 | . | ASSVATRGSAF
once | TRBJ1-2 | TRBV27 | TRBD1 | ASSSRQGYGYT
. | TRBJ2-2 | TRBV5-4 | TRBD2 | ASSPVAGGGTGELF
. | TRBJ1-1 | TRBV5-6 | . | ASNPRIWVDTEAF
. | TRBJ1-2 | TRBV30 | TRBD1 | AWSETGDGYT
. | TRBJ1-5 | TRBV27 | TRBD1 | ASRPGQQIINQPQH
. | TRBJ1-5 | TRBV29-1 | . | SVEVARGQPQH
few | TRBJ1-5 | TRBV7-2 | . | ASSVQGGDQPQH
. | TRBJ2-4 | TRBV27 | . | ASSLKGNIQY
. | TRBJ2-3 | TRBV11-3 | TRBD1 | ASSFTGQVNTQY
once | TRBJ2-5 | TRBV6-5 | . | ASAGRGRETQY
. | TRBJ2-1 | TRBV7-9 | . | ASSLGGGNEQF
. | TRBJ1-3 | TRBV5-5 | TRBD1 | ASSPLGGTAGNTIY
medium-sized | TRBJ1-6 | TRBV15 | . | ATSSRGASPLH
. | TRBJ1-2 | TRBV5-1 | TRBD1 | ASSPGQGIYGYT
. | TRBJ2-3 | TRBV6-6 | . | ASSPSWSSDTQY
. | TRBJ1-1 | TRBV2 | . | ASRWRSGADEAF
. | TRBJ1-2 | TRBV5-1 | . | ASSLTDGSYGYT
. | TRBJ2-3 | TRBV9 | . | ASSDGPRWHTQY
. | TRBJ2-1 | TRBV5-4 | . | ASSLVSSVNEQF